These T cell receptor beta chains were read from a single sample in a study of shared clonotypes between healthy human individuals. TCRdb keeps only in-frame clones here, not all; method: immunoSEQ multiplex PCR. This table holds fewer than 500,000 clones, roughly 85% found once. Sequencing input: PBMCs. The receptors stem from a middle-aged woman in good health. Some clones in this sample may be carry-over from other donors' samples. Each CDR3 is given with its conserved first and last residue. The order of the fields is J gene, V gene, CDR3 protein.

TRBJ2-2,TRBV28,CASSLTSHRELFF
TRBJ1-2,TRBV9,CASTARVGANYGYTF
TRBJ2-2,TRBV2,CASRDRKRLNTGELFF
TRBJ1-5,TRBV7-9,CASSPSGQGSGQPQHF
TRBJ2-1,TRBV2,CASRGLAGVSNEQFF
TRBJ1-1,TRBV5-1,CASSLAGVGTEAFF
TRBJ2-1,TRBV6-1,CASSEVAGGSYNEQFF
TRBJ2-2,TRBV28,CALRGSGTGELFF
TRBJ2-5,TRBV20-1,CSVGTPLEQYF
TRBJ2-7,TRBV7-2,CASSLGPGLADEQYF
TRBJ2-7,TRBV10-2,CASSEGAFGYEQYF
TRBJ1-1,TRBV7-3,CASSSLVNTEAFF
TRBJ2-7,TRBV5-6,CASSLGRGFGEQYF
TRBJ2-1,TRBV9,CASSTTDVQFF
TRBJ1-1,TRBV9,CASSPTGGYTEAFF
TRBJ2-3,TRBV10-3,CAISGQVADTQYF
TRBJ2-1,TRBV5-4,CASNGDGRYNEQFF
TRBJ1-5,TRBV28,CASSHKTTYSNQPQHF
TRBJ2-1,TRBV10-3,CAISAGTPSEQFF
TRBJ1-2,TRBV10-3,CAISGGLGQGENYGYTF
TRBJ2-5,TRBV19,CASSIWAEQETQYF
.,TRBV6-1,CASSESNALDEQYF
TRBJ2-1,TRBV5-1,CASSLVSGINEQFF
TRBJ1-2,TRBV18,CASSRDVTNYGYTF
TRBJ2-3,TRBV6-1,CASILVGSDTQYF
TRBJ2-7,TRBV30,CAWSTGGSAYEQYF
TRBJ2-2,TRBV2,CASSVSIGATGELFF
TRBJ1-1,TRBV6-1,CASSDLLGTGNTEAFF
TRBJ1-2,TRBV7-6,CASSQQGWGYTF
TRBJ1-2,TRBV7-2,CASSSPQQELSYGYTF
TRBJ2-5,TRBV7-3,CASSLTGGETQYF
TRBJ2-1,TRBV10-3,CAISERDASSYNEQFF
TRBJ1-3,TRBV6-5,CASSYRGLSGNTIYF
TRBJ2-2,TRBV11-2,CASSLAWGPNTGELFF
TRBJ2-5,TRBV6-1,CASEAGSRMWETQYF
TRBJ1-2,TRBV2,CASRVQGLGYGYTF
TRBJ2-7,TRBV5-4,CASSPRTAASYEQYF
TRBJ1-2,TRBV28,CASSPRAGWYGYTF
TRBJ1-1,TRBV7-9,CASSFGEGEAFF
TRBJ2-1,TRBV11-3,CASGEGVWEQFF
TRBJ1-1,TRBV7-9,CASSFDPNTEAFF
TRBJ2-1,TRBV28,CASSFGREHNEQFF
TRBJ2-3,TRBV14,CASSLGSWTDTQYF
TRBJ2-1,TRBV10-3,CAIRDRDRGDEQFF
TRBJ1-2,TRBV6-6,CASSPTEYYGYTF
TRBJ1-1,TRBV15,CATTQGPLNTEAFF
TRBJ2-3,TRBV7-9,CASTMKSDTQYF
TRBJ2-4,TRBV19,CASSHLTGLEDIQYF
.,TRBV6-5,CASSYNLAFYEQYF
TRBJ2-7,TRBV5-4,CASSLARAGEQYF
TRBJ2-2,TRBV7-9,CASSLTDPSGELFF